A selection of T cell receptor beta chains follows, all from one sample in a study of CD8 T cells in ankylosing spondylitis. TCRdb fed the 5' RACE reads into MiXCR, producing one record per CDR3 protein. Found here are tens of thousands of distinct CDR3 sequences, approximately 5% of them singletons; the top ten hold about 2%. The sample consisted of blood, either unsorted or a sorted T cell fraction (not recorded which). Every receptor here comes from a male donor with ankylosing spondylitis or in good health (not recorded which). The CDR3 runs from the conserved cysteine through the conserved F or W. D genes are given only for firm matches. The listing skips clone size in some rows; elsewhere it reads once, few, many or a size class.

abundance	v_gene	j_gene	d_gene	CDR3nt	CDR3aa
-	TRBV12-3/TRBV12-4	TRBJ2-2	TRBD1	TGTGCCAGCAGTACCCGCTCCGGGACAGGAGGTACCGGGGAGCTGTTTTTT	CASSTRSGTGGTGELFF
many	TRBV12-3/TRBV12-4	TRBJ1-4	TRBD1	TGTGCCAGCAGTTCAGGGACAGGAAAGGAAAAACTGTTTTTT	CASSSGTGKEKLFF
-	TRBV11-2	TRBJ2-1	-	TGTGCCAGCAGCTTAGAGGCGAGAGGGATGGCCTACAATGAGCAGTTCTTC	CASSLEARGMAYNEQFF
many	TRBV7-2	TRBJ2-1	-	TGTGCCAGCAGCTCAGAAGGGACATTGCCTTACAATGAGCAGTTCTTC	CASSSEGTLPYNEQFF
many	TRBV5-1	TRBJ2-2	-	TGCGCCAGCAGCAATGTAGCCCTGCTGAACACCGGGGAGCTGTTTTTT	CASSNVALLNTGELFF
many	TRBV29-1	TRBJ1-2	-	TGCAGCGTTGAAGATTTTTTAGGGGATCGGGGGTATGGCTACACCTTC	CSVEDFLGDRGYGYTF
-	TRBV7-2	TRBJ1-4	-	TGTGCCAGCGCTAGGGGGGATGGGACTAATGAAAAACTGTTTTTT	CASARGDGTNEKLFF
many	TRBV20-1	TRBJ2-7	-	TGCAGTGCTACCGGGGGCGCGAACGAGCAGTACTTC	CSATGGANEQYF
many	TRBV18	TRBJ2-1	-	TGTGCCAGCTCACCACTAAGTTTTGAGCAGTTCTTC	CASSPLSFEQFF
many	TRBV4-3	TRBJ2-1	-	TGCGCCAGCAGCCTTATTGTATCAGGGTCCGACAATGAGCAGTTCTTC	CASSLIVSGSDNEQFF
many	TRBV3-1	TRBJ2-5	-	TGTGCCAGCAGCCAAGTCGCAATAGCACCAGAGACCCAGTACTTC	CASSQVAIAPETQYF
many	TRBV20-1	TRBJ2-7	-	TGCAGTGCCCATAATTTCTACGAGCAGTACTTC	CSAHNFYEQYF
many	TRBV12-3/TRBV12-4	TRBJ2-1	-	TGTGCCAGCAGTTTCACGGGGTTTGAGCAGTTCTTC	CASSFTGFEQFF
many	TRBV29-1	TRBJ1-2	-	TGCAGCGTTGCCCCCCCCCCAGGGACTGGTGGCTACACCTTC	CSVAPPPGTGGYTF
many	TRBV29-1	TRBJ2-1	-	TGCAGCGTTGAAGTGGGGGATGAGCAGTTCTTC	CSVEVGDEQFF
many	TRBV3-1	TRBJ1-2	-	TGTGCCAGCAGCCAGACAGGTCCGCAGGGCTACACCTTC	CASSQTGPQGYTF
many	TRBV2	TRBJ1-3	-	TGTGCCAGCAGTGAAGATCGACTGGGGGACACCATATATTTT	CASSEDRLGDTIYF
many	TRBV7-8	TRBJ2-1	TRBD2	TGTGCCAGCAGCTTAACAGCGGGGCCCTACAATGAGCAGTTCTTC	CASSLTAGPYNEQFF
many	TRBV9	TRBJ2-3	-	TGTGCCAGCAGCCCCCTGCAGGGGCAGCGCACAGATACGCAGTATTTT	CASSPLQGQRTDTQYF
many	TRBV25-1	TRBJ2-5	-	TGTGCCAGCAGTGAACATAGGGACCCCCGGACGGAGACCCAGTACTTC	CASSEHRDPRTETQYF